This T cell receptor beta chain emerged from a study of T cell responses to AZD1222 COVID-19 vaccine. There are 17 residues in the CDR3. The V gene's germline CDR1 is SGHRS and CDR2 YFSETQ. The ends lost 0 bases at V and 1 base at J; junction bases unmatched: 4. Sequencing was performed with immunoSEQ multiplex PCR; in TCRdb, only in-frame clones are kept and a portion is missing. The table shows about 120,000 clones, with about 90% occurring only once. Notes on this clone: Its antigen is as yet unknown.

Notes on the study in general: Mostly white British, mostly female donors; authors suggested clonal diversity may be underestimated. The repertoires were collected only after the peak T cell response. Only six or seven AZD1222 recipients were seropositive at baseline.

The sequence was obtained from an adult in good health. This chain uses TRBV5-1 with TRBJ2-2; 9 nucleotides agree with TRBD2. The sequencing here drew on peripheral blood, taken on day 0 of AZD1222 vaccination. The CDR3 bases are TGCGCCAGCAGCTTGGAACTAGCGGGCCGGAACACCGGGGAGCTGTTTTTT. It translates to CASSLELAGRNTGELFF.